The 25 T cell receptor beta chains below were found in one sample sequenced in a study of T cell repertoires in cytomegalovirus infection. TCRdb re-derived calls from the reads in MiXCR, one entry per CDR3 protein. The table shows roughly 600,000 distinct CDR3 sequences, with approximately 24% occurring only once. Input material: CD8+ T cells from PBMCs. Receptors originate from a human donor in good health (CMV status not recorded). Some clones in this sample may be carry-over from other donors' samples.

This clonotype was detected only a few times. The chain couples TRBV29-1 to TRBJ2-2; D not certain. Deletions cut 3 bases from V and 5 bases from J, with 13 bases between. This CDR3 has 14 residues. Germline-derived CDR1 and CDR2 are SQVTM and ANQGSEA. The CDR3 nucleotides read TGCAGCGTTGAGGGTATGGGTAGGACCGGGGAGCTGTTTTTT. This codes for CSVEGMGRTGELFF.

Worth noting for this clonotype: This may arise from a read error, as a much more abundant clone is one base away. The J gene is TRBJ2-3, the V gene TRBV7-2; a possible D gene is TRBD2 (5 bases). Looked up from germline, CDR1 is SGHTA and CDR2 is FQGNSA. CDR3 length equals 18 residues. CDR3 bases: TGTGTCAGCAGCTTAACCGGGATCTACAACTCTGGCACAGATACGCAGTATTTT. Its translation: CVSSLTGIYNSGTDTQYF.

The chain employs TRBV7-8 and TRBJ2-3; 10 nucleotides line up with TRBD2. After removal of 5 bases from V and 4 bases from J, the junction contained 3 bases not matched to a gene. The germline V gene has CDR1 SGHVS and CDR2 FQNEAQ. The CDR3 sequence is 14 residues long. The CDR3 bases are TGTGCCAGCAGCGCCGGGACTAGCGCAGATACGCAGTATTTT. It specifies CASSAGTSADTQYF.

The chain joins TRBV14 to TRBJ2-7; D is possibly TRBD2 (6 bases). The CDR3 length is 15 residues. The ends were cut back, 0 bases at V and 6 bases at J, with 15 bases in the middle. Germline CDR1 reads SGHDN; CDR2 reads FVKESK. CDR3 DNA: TGTGCCAGCAGCCAAGATCCGGAGGGATACGGCGAGCAGTACGTC. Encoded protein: CASSQDPEGYGEQYV.

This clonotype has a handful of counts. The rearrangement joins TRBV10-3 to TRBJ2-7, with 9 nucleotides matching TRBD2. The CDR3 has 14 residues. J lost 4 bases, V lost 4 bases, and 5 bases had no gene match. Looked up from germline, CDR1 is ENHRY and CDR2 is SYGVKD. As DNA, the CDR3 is TGTGCCATCAGTGTGGCGGGGGGGCAGTACGAGCAGTACTTC. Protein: CAISVAGGQYEQYF.

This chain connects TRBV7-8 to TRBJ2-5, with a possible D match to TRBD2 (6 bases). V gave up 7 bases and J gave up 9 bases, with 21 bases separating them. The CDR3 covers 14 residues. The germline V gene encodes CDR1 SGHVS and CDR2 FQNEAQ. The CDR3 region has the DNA TGTGCCAGCACACTCCCGGGACTTACCGGGGCCCAGTACTTC. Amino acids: CASTLPGLTGAQYF.

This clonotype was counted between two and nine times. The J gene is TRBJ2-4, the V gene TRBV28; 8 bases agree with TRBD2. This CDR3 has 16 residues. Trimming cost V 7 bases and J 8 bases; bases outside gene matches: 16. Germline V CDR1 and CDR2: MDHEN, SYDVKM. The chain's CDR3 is CASTPGRGAHADIQYF. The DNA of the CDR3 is TGTGCCAGCACCCCAGGGCGGGGGGCGCATGCCGACATTCAGTACTTC.

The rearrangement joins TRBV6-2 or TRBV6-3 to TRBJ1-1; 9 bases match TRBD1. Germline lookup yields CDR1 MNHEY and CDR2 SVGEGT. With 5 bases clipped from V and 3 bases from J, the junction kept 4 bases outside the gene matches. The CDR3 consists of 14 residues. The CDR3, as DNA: TGTGCCAGCAGTAACAGGGGGCGGGACACTGAAGCTTTCTTT. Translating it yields CASSNRGRDTEAFF.

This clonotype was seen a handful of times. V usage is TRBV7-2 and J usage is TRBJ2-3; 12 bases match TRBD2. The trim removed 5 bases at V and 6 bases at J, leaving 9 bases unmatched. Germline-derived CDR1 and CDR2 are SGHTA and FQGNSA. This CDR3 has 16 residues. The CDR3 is CASSPPLAGGSDTQYF. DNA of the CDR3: TGTGCCAGCAGCCCGCCCCTAGCGGGGGGGTCGGATACGCAGTATTTT.

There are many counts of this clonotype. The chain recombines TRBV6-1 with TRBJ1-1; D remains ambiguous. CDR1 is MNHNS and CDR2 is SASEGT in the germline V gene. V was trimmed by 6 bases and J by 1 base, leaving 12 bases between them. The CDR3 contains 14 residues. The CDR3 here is CASSLAPGNTEAFF. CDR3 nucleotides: TGTGCCAGCAGCCTCGCCCCAGGGAACACTGAAGCTTTCTTT.

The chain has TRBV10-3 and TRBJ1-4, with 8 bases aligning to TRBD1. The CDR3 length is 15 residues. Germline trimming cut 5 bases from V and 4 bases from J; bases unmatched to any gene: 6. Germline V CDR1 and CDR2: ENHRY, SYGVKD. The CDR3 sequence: CAISSSGQDNEKLFF. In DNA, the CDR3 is TGTGCCATCAGTTCCTCGGGACAGGATAATGAAAAACTGTTTTTT.

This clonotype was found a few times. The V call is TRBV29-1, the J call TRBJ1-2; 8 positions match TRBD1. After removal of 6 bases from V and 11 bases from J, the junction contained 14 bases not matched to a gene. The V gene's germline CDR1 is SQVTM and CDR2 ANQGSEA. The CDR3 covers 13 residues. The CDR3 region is CSVPAQGAHGYTF. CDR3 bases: TGCAGCGTCCCCGCTCAGGGGGCCCACGGTTACACCTTC. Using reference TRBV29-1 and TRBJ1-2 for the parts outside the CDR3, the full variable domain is SAVISQKPSRDICQRGTSLTIQCQVDSQVTMMFWYRQQPGQSLTLIATANQGSEATYESGFVIDKFPISRPNLTFSTLTVSNMSPEDSSIYLCSVPAQGAHGYTFGSGTRLTVV.

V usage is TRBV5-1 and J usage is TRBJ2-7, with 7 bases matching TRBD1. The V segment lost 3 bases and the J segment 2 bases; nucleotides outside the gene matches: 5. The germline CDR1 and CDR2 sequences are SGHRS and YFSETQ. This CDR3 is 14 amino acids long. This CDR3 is CASSSRGQTYEQYF. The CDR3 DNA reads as TGCGCCAGCAGCTCACGGGGACAGACCTACGAGCAGTACTTC.

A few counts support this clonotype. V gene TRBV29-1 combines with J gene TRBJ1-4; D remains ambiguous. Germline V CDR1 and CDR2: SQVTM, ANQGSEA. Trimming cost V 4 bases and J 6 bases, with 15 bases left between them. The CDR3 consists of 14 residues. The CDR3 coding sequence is TGCAGCGTTGTGGAGCCTACCTATGATGAAAAACTGTTTTTT. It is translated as CSVVEPTYDEKLFF.

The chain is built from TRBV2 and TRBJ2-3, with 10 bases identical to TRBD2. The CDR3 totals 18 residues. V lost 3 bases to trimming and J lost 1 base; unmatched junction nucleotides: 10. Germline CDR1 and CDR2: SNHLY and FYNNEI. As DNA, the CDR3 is TGTGCCAGCAGTGATGCTAGCGGGGGACCTTCTCGCACAGATACGCAGTATTTT. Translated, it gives CASSDASGGPSRTDTQYF.

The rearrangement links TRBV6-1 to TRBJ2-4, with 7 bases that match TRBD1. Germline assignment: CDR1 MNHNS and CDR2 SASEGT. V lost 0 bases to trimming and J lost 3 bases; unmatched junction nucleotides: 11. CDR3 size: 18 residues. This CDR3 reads CASSEAHTGANYKNIQYF. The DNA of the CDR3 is TGTGCCAGCAGTGAAGCCCACACAGGGGCTAATTACAAAAACATTCAGTACTTC.

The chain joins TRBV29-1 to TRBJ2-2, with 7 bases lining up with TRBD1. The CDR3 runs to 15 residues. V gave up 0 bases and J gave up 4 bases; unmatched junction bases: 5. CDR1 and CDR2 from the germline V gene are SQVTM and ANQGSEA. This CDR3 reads CSVEERGRTTGELFF. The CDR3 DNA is TGCAGCGTTGAAGAAAGGGGGCGAACCACCGGGGAGCTGTTTTTT.

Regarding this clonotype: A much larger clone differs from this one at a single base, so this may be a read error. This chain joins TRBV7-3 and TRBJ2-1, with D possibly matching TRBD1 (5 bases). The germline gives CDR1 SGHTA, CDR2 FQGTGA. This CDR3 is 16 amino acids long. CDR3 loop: CVSSPTSLGPRNEQFF. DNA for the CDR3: TGTGTCAGCAGCCCGACCTCTCTGGGGCCAAGAAATGAGCAGTTCTTC.

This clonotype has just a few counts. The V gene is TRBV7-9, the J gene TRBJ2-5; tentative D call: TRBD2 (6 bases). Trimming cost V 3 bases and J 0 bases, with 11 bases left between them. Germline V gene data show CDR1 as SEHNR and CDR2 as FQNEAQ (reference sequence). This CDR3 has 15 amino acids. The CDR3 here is CASSFPGENQETQYF. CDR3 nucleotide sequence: TGTGCCAGCAGCTTCCCGGGGGAGAACCAAGAGACCCAGTACTTC.

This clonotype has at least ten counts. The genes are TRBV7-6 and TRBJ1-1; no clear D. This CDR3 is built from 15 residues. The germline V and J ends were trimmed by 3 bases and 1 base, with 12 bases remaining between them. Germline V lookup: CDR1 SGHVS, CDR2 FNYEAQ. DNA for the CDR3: TGTGCCAGCAGCTTGCCCCGGGATGGGAACACTGAAGCTTTCTTT. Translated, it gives CASSLPRDGNTEAFF. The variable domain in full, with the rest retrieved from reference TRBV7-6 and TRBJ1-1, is GAGVSQSPRYKVTKRGQDVALRCDPISGHVSLYWYRQALGQGPEFLTYFNYEAQQDKSGLPNDRFSAERPEGSISTLTIQRTEQRDSAMYRCASSLPRDGNTEAFFGQGTRLTVV.

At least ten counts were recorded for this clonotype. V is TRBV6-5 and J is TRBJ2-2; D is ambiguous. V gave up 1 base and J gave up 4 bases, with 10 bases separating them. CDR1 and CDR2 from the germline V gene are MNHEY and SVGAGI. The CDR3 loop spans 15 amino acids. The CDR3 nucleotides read TGTGCCAGCAGTTACTATTCCGGTGGCACCGGGGAGCTGTTTTTT. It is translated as CASSYYSGGTGELFF.

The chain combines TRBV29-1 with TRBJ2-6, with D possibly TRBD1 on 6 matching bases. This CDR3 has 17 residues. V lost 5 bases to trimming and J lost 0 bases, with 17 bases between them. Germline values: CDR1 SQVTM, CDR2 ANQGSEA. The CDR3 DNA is TGCAGCGTTCTTCTATCAGGGACAAGCTCTGGGGCCAACGTCCTGACTTTC. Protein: CSVLLSGTSSGANVLTF.

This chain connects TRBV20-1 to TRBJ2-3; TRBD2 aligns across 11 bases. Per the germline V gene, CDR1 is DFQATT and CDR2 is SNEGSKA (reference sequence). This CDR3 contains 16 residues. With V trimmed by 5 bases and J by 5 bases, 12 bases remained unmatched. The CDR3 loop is CSADLLSGGEGDTQYF. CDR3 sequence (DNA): TGCAGTGCTGACCTCCTTAGCGGGGGGGAAGGAGATACGCAGTATTTT.

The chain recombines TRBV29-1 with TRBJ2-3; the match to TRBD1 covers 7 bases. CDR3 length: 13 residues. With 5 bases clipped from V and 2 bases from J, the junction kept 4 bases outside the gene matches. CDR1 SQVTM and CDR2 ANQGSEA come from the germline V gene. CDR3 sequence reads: CSVLGQDTDTQYF. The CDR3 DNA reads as TGCAGCGTTCTAGGACAGGACACAGATACGCAGTATTTT.

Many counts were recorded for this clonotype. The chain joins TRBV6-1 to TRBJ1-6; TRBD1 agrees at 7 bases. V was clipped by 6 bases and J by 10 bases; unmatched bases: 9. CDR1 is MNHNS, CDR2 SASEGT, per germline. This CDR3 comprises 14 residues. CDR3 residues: CASRLTGTESPLHF. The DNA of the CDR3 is TGTGCCAGCAGACTAACCGGGACAGAGTCACCCCTCCACTTT.